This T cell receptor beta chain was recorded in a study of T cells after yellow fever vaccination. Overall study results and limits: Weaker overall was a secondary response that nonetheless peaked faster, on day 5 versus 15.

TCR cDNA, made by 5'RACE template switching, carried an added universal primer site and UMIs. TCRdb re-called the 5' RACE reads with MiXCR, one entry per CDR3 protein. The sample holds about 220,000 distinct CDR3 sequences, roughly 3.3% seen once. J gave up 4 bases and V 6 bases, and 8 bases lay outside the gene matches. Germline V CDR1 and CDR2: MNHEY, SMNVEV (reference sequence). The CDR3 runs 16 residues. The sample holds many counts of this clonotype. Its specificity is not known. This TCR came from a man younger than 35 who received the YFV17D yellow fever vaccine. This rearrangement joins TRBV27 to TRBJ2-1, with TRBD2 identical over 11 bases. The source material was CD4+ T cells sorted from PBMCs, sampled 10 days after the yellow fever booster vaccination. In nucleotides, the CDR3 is TGTGCCAGCAGAGCCTACTTAGCGGGGGGGTACAATGAGCAGTTCTTC. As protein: CASRAYLAGGYNEQFF.